This TCR beta chain was identified in a study of control samples from healthy donors and cancer patients. Assay: immunoSEQ multiplex PCR; the TCRdb copy retains only in-frame clones and omits some. The table has roughly 120,000 clones, less than 95% seen once. Sequencing input: blood. The source of this sequence is a human donor in good health. The donor label of this sample is uncertain.

The CDR3 nucleotides are TGTGCCAGCAGCCGCCCCCCTCAGGGGGCCGGGGCCAACGTCCTGACTTTC. This gives the protein CASSRPPQGAGANVLTF. The gene calls are TRBV3-1 (or the pseudogene TRBV3-2) and TRBJ2-6, with 8 bases matching TRBD1. The V segment lost 4 bases and the J segment 4 bases; nucleotides outside the gene matches: 9. CDR1 LGHDT and CDR2 YNNKEL come from the germline V gene (reference sequence). This CDR3 region has 17 residues.